The present T cell receptor (beta chain) was sequenced within a study of control samples from healthy donors and cancer patients. The CDR3 extends over 17 amino acids. Trimming took 2 bases from V and 4 from J; bases not matched to a gene: 12. Germline values: CDR1 SGHTA, CDR2 FQGNSA. Profiled with immunoSEQ multiplex PCR; TCRdb holds only in-frame clones, not every one. The sample shows about 120,000 clones, 70% to 90% of them seen only once. This clone has just a few counts. Sequencing used blood. The rearrangement uses TRBV7-2 and TRBJ2-3, with 7 bases matching TRBD2. This sequence was found in a man aged 50 to 59 in good health. As DNA, the CDR3 is TGTGCCAGCAGCTTAAATAGGCGGGGGACGTGGGCAGATACGCAGTATTTT. Translated, it gives CASSLNRRGTWADTQYF.